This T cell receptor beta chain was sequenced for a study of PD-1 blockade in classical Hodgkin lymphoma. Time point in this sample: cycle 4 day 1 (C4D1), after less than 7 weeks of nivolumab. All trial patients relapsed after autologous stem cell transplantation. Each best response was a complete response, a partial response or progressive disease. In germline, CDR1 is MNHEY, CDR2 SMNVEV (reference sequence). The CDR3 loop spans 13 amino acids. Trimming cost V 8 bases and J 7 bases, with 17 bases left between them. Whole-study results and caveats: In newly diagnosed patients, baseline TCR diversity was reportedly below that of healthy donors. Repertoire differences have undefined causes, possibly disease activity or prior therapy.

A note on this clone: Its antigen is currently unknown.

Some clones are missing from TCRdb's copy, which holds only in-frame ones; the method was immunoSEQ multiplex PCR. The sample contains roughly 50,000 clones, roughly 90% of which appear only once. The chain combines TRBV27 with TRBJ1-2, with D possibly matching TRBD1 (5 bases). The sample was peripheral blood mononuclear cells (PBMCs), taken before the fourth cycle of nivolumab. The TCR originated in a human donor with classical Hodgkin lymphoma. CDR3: CASSQGNLSGYTF. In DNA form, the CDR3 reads TGTGCCAGCTCCCAGGGTAATTTAAGTGGCTACACCTTC.